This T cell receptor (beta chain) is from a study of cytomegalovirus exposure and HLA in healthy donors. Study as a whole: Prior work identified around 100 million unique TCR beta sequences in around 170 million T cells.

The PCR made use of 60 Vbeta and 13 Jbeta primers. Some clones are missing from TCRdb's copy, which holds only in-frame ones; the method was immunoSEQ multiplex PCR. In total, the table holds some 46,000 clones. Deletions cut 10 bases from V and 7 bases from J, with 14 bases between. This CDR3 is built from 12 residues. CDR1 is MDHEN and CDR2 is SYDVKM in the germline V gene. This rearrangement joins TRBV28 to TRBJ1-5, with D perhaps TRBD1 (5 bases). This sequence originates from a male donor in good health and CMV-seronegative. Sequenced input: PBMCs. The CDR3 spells CATSGLRQPQHF. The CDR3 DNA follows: TGTGCCACCTCAGGGTTGCGACAGCCCCAGCATTTT. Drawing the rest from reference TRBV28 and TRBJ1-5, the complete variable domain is DVKVTQSSRYLVKRTGEKVFLECVQDMDHENMFWYRQDPGLGLRLIYFSYDVKMKEKGDIPEGYSVSREKKERFSLILESASTNQTSMYLCATSGLRQPQHFGDGTRLSIL.